The table lists the clone carrying this T cell receptor beta chain with a few counts. Its specificity is unknown. Trimming left V 7 bases short and J 0 bases short, with 12 bases between. CDR1 and CDR2 (germline): MNHEY, SVGEGT. The CDR3 runs to 14 residues. This entry belongs to a study of T-cell memory formation after mild COVID-19. As for the study in general: TCR clusters largely stayed donor specific.

Findings and limits, study-wide: Proof of SARS-CoV-2 specificity was absent for the second-wave clones that crested on day 37. Prior to infection, memory already included some responding clones, suggesting cross-reactive memory joined. Day 15 to 85 contracting clones showed balanced CD4/CD8; later expanders leaned CD4+.

In TCRdb, the 5' RACE reads were re-called with MiXCR into one record per CDR3 protein. The repertoire holds around 300,000 distinct CDR3 sequences, approximately 13% seen once, with 22% in the top ten. This TCR derives from a man between 18 and 35 years old who had mild COVID-19 (a few samples of this study predate the infection). Cell type and time point are not known. The sequencing input was PBMCs or a T cell subset sorted from them (not recorded which). The chain couples TRBV6-2 or TRBV6-3 to TRBJ1-1; D is uncertain. DNA of the CDR3: TGTGCCAGCACCGACACCGCCATGAACACTGAAGCTTTCTTT. Its translation is CASTDTAMNTEAFF.